This T cell receptor beta chain was found in a study of post-analysis software for immune sequencing data (dated by TCRdb to the mid-2010s). The study in broad terms: Disease courses on record covered relapsing-remitting, secondary progressive and progressive-relapsing multiple sclerosis, though some patients had no subtype annotation. The multiple sclerosis patient repertoires were compared with 10 or so previously published healthy control repertoires from donors aged about 6 to 26 years. A subset of samples was prepared in parallel using single-end sample barcoding, then pooled and co-amplified after Illumina adapter ligation.

To demonstrate the VDJtools post-analysis software, the study profiled TCR beta repertoires from the peripheral blood of about 13 young patients with multiple sclerosis. The patients with multiple sclerosis were children and adolescents between roughly 6 and 17 years of age. This clonotype was seen a single time. No cognate antigen has been identified for it. Per-base qualities were not stored, and no clone one base away is much larger. The CDR3 holds 18 amino acids from the cysteine to the phenylalanine. The only DNA kept is the CDR3, 54 bases in frame from the first base. CDR1 and CDR2 (SQVTM, ANQGSEA) derive from the germline V gene. The receptor library was made with PCR. Sequenced on an Illumina HiSeq 2500. To reduce PCR and sequencing biases, unique molecular identifiers were incorporated into the TCR beta cDNA libraries. Some 500,000 cDNA molecules were obtained for every 1 to 10 million input T cells, so each molecule roughly corresponded to one T cell. The patient libraries were prepared and sequenced with the same protocol used for the earlier healthy control dataset. Samples belonging to the same batch were prepared together, multiplexed and sequenced on a shared HiSeq lane. The paper's processing steps were these. Raw barcoded reads were processed with MIGEC, and single-read molecular identifier groups were discarded before consensus assembly and CDR3 extraction. Clonotype tables were post-analysed with VDJtools, and diversity was normalized by down-sampling all datasets to the smallest sample size. In repertoire overlap clustering, CDR3 amino acid sequences, but not nucleotide sequences, were matched to correct batch-related cross-sample contamination. The raw public reads went through TCRdb reprocessing: fastp at Q25, MiXCR clone calling, in-frame beta chains kept. Rows matching on CDR3 protein sequence are summarized as one entry with the most common DNA and genes. The V and J calls and clone size come from TCRdb's table, not from the authors' own analysis. Present in this sample are approximately 690,000 distinct CDR3 sequences, approximately 60% of which were seen just once. About 11% of the sample rests with the top ten.

Points the paper makes about the study in general: Patients showed significantly higher frequencies than controls for roughly five TRBV segments, among them TRBV5-6, TRBV5-1 and TRBV20-1. Compared with controls, multiple sclerosis patients had significantly lower normalized Chao1 diversity, a finding suggesting substantial peripheral T-cell clonal expansion. Direct clustering with F measure revealed strong co-clustering of samples prepared in the same batch, which led to a batch-effect correction. The control group was slightly older than the multiple sclerosis patient group.

This sequence was found in a girl aged 2-15 years with multiple sclerosis. The specimen sequenced was blood. The chain is encoded by TRBV29-1 joined to TRBJ2-1; the junction holds 9 bases that match TRBD2. The end of the DNA is better explained by TRBJ2-7, so the J call may be wrong. The nucleotides read TGCAGCGTTGCCGGGACAACCTCCGGGACTAGCACCTACAATGAGCAGTACTTC. This gives the protein CSVAGTTSGTSTYNEQYF.